This entry describes one TCR beta chain. Its antigen is not known. Trimming left V 0 bases short and J 9 bases short, with 19 bases between. Germline lookup yields CDR1 SGHRS and CDR2 YFSETQ. The CDR3 loop spans 16 amino acids. This entry is derived from a study of CD8 T cells in ankylosing spondylitis. The study, taken as a whole, reports: There was a TCR beta motif, made of several highly homologous variants, that appeared characteristic of ankylosing spondylitis blood. The study looked at matched synovial fluid samples from ankylosing spondylitis patients. Disease-linked clones were reported to be significantly enriched there. In peripheral blood, disease-linked CD8+ clones occurred at relatively low frequencies.

TCRdb passed the 5' RACE reads through MiXCR, listing each CDR3 protein once. Counted here are 210,000 or so distinct CDR3 sequences, under 30% occurring once; the ten biggest clones make up around 6.3%. V gene TRBV5-1 combines with J gene TRBJ2-1, with D maybe TRBD1 (5 bases). Sequenced material: blood, either unsorted or a sorted T cell fraction (not recorded which). The sequence derives from a male donor with ankylosing spondylitis or in good health (not recorded which). Here the CDR3 reads CASSLATGSFKSEQFF. The CDR3 DNA reads as TGCGCCAGCAGCTTGGCCACAGGATCCTTTAAGAGTGAGCAGTTCTTC.